This paragraph reports one T cell receptor (beta chain). Antigen: not known. 60 Vbeta and 13 Jbeta primers were used in PCR. Using immunoSEQ multiplex PCR, the repertoire was profiled, and TCRdb retains in-frame clones only, with some absent. This sample has some 99,000 clones, with about 80% found just once. Each donor's status was that of a healthy bone marrow donor. The sample comes from a study of cytomegalovirus exposure and HLA in healthy donors. Broader study findings: Some TCR beta chains (roughly 160 of them) were listed as cytomegalovirus-associated. Common viral pathogens were later found to be apparently linked to several of the most significant clusters.

The CDR3 contains 15 residues. The V and J ends lost 2 bases and 1 base respectively, with 11 bases between them. Germline V CDR1 and CDR2: KGHSH, LQKENI. The sample taken for sequencing was PBMCs. The receptor was isolated from a woman aged 50 to 60 in good health and CMV-seropositive. The J gene is TRBJ2-5, the V gene TRBV18, with a tentative D call TRBD1 (6 bases). CDR3 protein: CASSPFLDSQETQYF. The DNA for the CDR3 is TGTGCCAGCTCACCATTTCTGGACAGCCAAGAGACCCAGTACTTC.